Listed here are 19 T cell receptor beta chains from one sample, sequenced in a study of CXCR3-negative and CXCR3-positive naive CD8 T cells. Their recognized antigens are unknown. Study observations and caveats: TRB CDR3s of CXCR3-positive naive cells were more hydrophobic than those of CXCR3-negative naive cells.

The TRB libraries of cDNA were built by UMI-labeled 5' RACE. TCRdb reprocessed the 5' RACE reads and stores each CDR3 protein as one record, lacking DNA. Reported are about 50,000 distinct CDR3 sequences; the ten largest clones contain roughly 0.6%. The sequenced sample was naive CXCR3+ CD8+ T cells from blood. The subset here: CD45RO-CCR7+CD27+CD95- naive CD8+ T cells expressing CXCR3 (TNR3+). The source of these receptors is a human donor in good health. Some clones in this sample may be carry-over from other donors' samples.

This chain joins TRBV20-1 and TRBJ2-7. The germline V gene encodes CDR1 DFQATT and CDR2 SNEGSKA (reference sequence). The CDR3 is made up of 11 amino acids. This CDR3 reads CSAREVAEQYF.

The chain employs TRBV7-9 and TRBJ2-5; TCRdb designates TRBD1, a call that cannot be tested without DNA. Germline V gene sequence: CDR1 SEHNR, CDR2 FQNEAQ (reference sequence). This CDR3 contains 14 residues. This CDR3 is CASSLTGYQETQYF.

The chain uses TRBV7-2 and TRBJ2-1; the TCRdb D gene call, TRBD1, has no DNA to confirm it. The CDR3 runs to 15 residues. CDR1 and CDR2 from the germline V gene are SGHTA and FQGNSA. Here the CDR3 reads CASSFRQGIYNEQFF.

This chain connects TRBV12-3 or TRBV12-4 to TRBJ2-7; TCRdb designates TRBD1, a call that cannot be tested without DNA. The CDR3 spans 14 residues. The CDR3 protein is CASSNPGHPYEQYF.

The rearrangement uses TRBV9 and TRBJ1-5; TCRdb indicates TRBD1, and absent DNA this call remains unverified. The CDR3 runs 16 residues. Germline V gene sequence: CDR1 SGDLS, CDR2 YYNGEE. Here the CDR3 reads CASSVGAGWPNQPQHF.

V gene TRBV12-3 or TRBV12-4 combines with J gene TRBJ2-7; lacking DNA, the TRBD1 call made by TCRdb goes unchecked. The CDR3 runs 13 residues. The CDR3 is CASSDAGAYEQYF.

The CDR3 sequence: CASSWAYEQYF. The chain uses TRBV25-1 and TRBJ2-7. The CDR3 has 11 amino acids. Germline values: CDR1 MGHDK, CDR2 SYGVNS.

The chain employs TRBV11-2 and TRBJ2-1; the D call from TCRdb, TRBD1, cannot be confirmed without DNA. Germline V gives CDR1 SGHAT, CDR2 FQNNGV. This CDR3 is 13 amino acids long. CDR3 loop: CASSPRSRAEQFF.

The chain couples TRBV28 to TRBJ2-2; the D gene TCRdb calls, TRBD2, cannot be checked with no DNA. Per the germline V gene, CDR1 is MDHEN and CDR2 is SYDVKM. This CDR3 has 16 amino acids. The CDR3 sequence: CASSPPAVTNTGELFF.

This chain connects TRBV6-6 to TRBJ2-1; there is no DNA to check the TCRdb D call of TRBD2. The CDR3 totals 15 residues. Germline CDR1 and CDR2: MNHNY and SVGAGI (reference sequence). This chain's CDR3 is CASSPSGGLPDEQFF.

The genes are TRBV6-5 and TRBJ2-2. The length of the CDR3 is 15 residues. Germline assignment: CDR1 MNHEY and CDR2 SVGAGI. The CDR3 here is CASSYVAVNTGELFF.

The chain has TRBV29-1 and TRBJ2-3; the D gene TCRdb calls, TRBD2, cannot be checked with no DNA. From germline, CDR1 is SQVTM and CDR2 ANQGSEA. CDR3 length equals 16 residues. CDR3 amino acids: CSVRGLAGNLTDTQYF.

The chain has TRBV14 and TRBJ2-1; the TCRdb call, TRBD2, lacks DNA for checking. This CDR3 comprises 19 residues. The germline V gene has CDR1 SGHDN and CDR2 FVKESK. CDR3 region: CASSQPGLAGYEFYNEQFF.

J is TRBJ1-1 and V is TRBV4-2. Germline loops: CDR1 LGHNA, CDR2 YNFKEQ. The CDR3 runs to 15 residues. CDR3: CASSQDRDLDTEAFF.

The chain combines TRBV2 with TRBJ2-7; no DNA is available, so the TRBD1 call from TCRdb remains unchecked. This CDR3 region has 14 residues. The V gene's germline CDR1 is SNHLY and CDR2 FYNNEI. The CDR3 protein is CASSETVVVYEQYF.

V and J are TRBV29-1 and TRBJ2-5; there is no DNA to check the TCRdb D call of TRBD2. The CDR3 has 15 amino acids. Germline V gene sequence: CDR1 SQVTM, CDR2 ANQGSEA. The CDR3 loop reads CSVELTESPQETQYF.

The genes are TRBV10-3 and TRBJ2-7; TCRdb picks TRBD2, but there is no DNA to check that call. Per the germline V gene, CDR1 is ENHRY and CDR2 is SYGVKD. The CDR3 runs 17 residues. The CDR3 sequence is CAIMGTSGGPSSYEQYF.

This chain uses TRBV29-1 with TRBJ2-2. This CDR3 region has 13 residues. Germline assignment: CDR1 SQVTM and CDR2 ANQGSEA. The CDR3 protein is CSVQNANTGELFF.

The V call is TRBV4-3, the J call TRBJ2-1; TCRdb designates TRBD2, a call that cannot be tested without DNA. The CDR3 consists of 19 residues. Germline assignment: CDR1 LGHNA and CDR2 YSLEER. CDR3 loop: CASSQDTWTAQDSYNEQFF.